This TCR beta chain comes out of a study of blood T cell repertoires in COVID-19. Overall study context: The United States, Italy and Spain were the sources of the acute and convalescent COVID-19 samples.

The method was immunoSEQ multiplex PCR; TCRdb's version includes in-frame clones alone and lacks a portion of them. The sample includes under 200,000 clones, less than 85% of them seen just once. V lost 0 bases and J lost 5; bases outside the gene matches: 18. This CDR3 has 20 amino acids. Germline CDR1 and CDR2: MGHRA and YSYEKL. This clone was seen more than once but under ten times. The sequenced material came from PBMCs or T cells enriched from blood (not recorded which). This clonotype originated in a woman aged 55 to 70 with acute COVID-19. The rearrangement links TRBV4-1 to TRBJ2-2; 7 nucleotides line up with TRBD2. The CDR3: CASSQDLMVGGTIKTGELFF. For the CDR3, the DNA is TGCGCCAGCAGCCAAGATCTTATGGTCGGCGGGACTATTAAAACCGGGGAGCTGTTTTTT.